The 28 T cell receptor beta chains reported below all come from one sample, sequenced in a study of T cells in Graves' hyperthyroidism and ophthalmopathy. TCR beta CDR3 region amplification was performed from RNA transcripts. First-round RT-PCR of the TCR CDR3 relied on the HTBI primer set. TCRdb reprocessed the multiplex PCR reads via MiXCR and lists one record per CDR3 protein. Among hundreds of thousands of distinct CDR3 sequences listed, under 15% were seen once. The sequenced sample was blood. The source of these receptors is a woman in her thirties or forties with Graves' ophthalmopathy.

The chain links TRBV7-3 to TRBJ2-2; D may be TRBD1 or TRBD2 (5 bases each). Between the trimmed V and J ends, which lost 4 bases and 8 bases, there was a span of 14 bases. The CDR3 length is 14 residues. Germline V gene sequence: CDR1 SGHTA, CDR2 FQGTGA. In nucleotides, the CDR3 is TGTGCCAGCAGCTCGGGGCCTCAATCTGGGGAGCTGTTTTTT. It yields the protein CASSSGPQSGELFF.

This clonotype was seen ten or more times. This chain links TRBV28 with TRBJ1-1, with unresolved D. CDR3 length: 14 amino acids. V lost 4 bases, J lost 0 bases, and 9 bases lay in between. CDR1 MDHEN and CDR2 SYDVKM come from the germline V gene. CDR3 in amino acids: CASSSPAMNTEAFF. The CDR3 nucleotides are TGTGCCAGCAGTTCACCCGCAATGAACACTGAAGCTTTCTTT.

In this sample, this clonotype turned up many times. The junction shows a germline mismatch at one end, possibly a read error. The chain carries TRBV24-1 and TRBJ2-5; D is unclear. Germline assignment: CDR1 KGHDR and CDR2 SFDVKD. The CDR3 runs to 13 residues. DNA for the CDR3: TGTGCCACCAGTGATGGGTACCAAGAGACCCAGTGCTTC. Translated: CATSDGYQETQCF.

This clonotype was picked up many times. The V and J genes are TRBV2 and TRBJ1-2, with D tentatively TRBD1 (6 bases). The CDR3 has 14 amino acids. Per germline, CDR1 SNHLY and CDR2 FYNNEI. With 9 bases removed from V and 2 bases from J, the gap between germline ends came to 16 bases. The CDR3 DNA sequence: TGTGCCAGTAACCCACAGGGACCCAACTATGGCTACACCTTC. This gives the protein CASNPQGPNYGYTF. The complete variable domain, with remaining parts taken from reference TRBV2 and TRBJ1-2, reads EPEVTQTPSHQVTQMGQEVILRCVPISNHLYFYWYRQILGQKVEFLVSFYNNEISEKSEIFDDQFSVERPDGSNFTLKIRSTKLEDSAMYFCASNPQGPNYGYTFGSGTRLTVV.

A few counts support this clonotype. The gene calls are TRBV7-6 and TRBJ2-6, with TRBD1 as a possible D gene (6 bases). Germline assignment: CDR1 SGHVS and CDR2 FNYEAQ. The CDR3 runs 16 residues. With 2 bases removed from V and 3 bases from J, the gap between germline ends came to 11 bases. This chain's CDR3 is CASSLLQGFGANVLTF. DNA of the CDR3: TGTGCCAGCAGCTTACTACAGGGATTTGGGGCCAACGTCCTGACTTTC.

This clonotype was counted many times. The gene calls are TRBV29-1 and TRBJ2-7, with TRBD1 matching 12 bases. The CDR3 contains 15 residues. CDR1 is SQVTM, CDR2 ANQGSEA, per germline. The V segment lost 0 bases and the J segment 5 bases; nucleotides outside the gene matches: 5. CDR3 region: CSVEDRGTGGDEQYF. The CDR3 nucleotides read TGCAGCGTTGAAGATAGGGGGACAGGGGGCGACGAGCAGTACTTC.

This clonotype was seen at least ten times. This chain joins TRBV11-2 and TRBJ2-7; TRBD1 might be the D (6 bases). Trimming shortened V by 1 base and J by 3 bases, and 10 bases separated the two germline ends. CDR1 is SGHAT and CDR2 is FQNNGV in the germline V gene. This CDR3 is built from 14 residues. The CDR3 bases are TGTGCCAGCAGCTTAGCAGGGGATTACTACGAGCAGTACTTC. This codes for CASSLAGDYYEQYF.

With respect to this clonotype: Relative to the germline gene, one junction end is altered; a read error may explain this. CDR3 in amino acids: CASGDSFGELFF. DNA for the CDR3: TGTGCCAGCGGGGACAGTTTCGGGGAACTGTTTTTT. The V call is TRBV2, the J call TRBJ2-2; 7 bases line up with TRBD1. The CDR3 has 12 amino acids. The germline V gene encodes CDR1 SNHLY and CDR2 FYNNEI.

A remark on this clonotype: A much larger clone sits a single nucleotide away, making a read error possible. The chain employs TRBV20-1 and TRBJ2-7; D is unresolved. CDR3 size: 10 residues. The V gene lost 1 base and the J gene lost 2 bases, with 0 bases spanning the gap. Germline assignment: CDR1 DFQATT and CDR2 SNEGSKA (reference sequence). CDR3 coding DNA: TGCAGTGCTAGAGCCTACGAGCAGTACTTC. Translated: CSARAYEQYF.

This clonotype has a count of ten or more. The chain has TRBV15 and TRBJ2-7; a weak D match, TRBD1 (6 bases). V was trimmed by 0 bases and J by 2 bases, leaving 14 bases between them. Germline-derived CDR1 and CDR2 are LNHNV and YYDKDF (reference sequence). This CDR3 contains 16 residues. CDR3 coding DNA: TGTGCCACCAGCAGAGATAGGAGCCGGACAGCCTACGAGCAGTACTTC. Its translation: CATSRDRSRTAYEQYF. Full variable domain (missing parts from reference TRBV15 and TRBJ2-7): DAMVIQNPRYQVTQFGKPVTLSCSQTLNHNVMYWYQQKSSQAPKLLFHYYDKDFNNEADTPDNFQSRRPNTSFCFLDIRSPGLGDTAMYLCATSRDRSRTAYEQYFGPGTRLTVT.

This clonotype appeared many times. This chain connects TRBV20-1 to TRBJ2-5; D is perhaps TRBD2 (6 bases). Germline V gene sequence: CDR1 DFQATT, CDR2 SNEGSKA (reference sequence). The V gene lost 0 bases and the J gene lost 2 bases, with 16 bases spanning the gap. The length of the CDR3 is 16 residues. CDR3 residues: CSARDGRPSAQETQYF. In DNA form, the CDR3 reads TGCAGTGCTAGAGATGGTAGGCCTAGCGCACAAGAGACCCAGTACTTC.

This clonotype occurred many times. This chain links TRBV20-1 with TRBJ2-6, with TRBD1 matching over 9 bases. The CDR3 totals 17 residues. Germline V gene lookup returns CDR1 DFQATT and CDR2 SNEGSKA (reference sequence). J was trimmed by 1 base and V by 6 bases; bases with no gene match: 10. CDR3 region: CSAHPGQGRSGANVLTF. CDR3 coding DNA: TGCAGTGCGCACCCGGGACAGGGAAGGTCTGGGGCCAACGTCCTGACTTTC.

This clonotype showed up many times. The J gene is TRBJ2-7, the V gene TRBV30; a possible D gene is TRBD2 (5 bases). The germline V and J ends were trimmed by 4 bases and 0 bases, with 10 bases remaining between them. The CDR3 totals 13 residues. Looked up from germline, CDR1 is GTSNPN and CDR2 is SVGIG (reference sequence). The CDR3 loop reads CAWIRGNSYEQYF. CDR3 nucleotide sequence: TGTGCCTGGATTCGGGGTAACTCCTACGAGCAGTACTTC.

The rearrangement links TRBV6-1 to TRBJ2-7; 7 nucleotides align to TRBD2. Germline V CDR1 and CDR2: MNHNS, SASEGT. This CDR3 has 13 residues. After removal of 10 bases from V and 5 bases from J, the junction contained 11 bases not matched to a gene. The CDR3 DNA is TGTGCCACCCGCGGGCGGGGGATCAACGAGCAGTACTTC. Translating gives CATRGRGINEQYF.

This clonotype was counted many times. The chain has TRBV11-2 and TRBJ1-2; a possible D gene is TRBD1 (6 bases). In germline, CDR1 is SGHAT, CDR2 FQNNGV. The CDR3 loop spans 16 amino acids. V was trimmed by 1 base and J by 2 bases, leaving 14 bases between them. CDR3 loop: CASSLGSSQGNYGYTF. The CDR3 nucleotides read TGTGCCAGCAGCTTAGGGTCAAGCCAGGGGAACTATGGCTACACCTTC.

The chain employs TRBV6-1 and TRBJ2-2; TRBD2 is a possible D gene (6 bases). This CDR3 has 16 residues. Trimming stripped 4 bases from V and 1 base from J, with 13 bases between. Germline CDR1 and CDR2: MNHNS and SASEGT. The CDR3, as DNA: TGTGCCAGCAGTGCAACGGGACTGAAGAACACCGGGGAGCTGTTTTTT. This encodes CASSATGLKNTGELFF.

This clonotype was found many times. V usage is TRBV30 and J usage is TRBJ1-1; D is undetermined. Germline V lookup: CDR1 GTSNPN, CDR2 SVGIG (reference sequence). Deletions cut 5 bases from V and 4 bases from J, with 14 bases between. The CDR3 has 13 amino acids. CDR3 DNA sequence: TGTGCCTGGTGGGGAGGTCACAGCACTGAAGCTTTCTTT. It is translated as CAWWGGHSTEAFF.

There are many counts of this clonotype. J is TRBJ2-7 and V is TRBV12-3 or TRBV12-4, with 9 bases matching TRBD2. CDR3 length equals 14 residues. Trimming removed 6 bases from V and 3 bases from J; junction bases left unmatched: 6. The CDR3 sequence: CASRGLAENYEQYF. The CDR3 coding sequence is TGTGCCAGCAGGGGACTAGCAGAGAACTACGAGCAGTACTTC.

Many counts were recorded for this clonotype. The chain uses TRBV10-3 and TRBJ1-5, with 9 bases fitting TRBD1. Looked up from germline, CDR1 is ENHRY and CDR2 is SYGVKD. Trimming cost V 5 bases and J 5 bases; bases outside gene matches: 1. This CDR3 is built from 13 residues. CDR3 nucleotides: TGTGCCATCAGTCGGGACAGGGATCAGCCCCAGCATTTT. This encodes CAISRDRDQPQHF.

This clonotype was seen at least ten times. CDR3 loop: CATSRDTTDEAFF. For the CDR3, the DNA is TGTGCCACCAGCAGAGATACAACAGATGAAGCTTTCTTT. The chain links TRBV15 to TRBJ1-1; the D is unclear. Trimming took off 0 bases at V and 7 bases at J, with 9 bases between the two ends. The CDR3 extends over 13 amino acids. The germline V gene has CDR1 LNHNV and CDR2 YYDKDF (reference sequence).

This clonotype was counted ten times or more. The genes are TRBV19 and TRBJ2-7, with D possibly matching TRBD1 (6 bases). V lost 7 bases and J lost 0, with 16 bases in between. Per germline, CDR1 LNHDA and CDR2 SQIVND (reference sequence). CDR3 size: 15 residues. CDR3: CASNNRQADSYEQYF. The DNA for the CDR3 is TGTGCCAGTAATAACAGACAGGCCGACTCCTACGAGCAGTACTTC.

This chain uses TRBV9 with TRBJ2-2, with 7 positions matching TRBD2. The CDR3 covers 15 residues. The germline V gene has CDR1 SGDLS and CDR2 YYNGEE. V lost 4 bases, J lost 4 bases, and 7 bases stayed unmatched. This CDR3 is CASSPMTSLTGELFF. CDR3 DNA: TGTGCCAGCAGCCCTATGACTAGCCTCACCGGGGAGCTGTTTTTT.

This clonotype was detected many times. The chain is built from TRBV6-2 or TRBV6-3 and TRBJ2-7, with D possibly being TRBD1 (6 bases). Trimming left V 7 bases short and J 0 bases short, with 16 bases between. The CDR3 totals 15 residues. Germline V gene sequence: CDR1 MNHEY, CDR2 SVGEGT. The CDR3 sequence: CASTPQGLNSYEQYF. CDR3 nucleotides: TGTGCCAGCACCCCACAGGGTCTCAACTCCTACGAGCAGTACTTC.

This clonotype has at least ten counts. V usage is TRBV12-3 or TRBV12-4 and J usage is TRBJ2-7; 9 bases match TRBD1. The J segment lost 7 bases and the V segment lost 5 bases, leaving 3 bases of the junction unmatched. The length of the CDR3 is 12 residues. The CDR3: CASSGQGWEQYF. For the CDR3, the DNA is TGTGCCAGCAGTGGACAGGGGTGGGAGCAGTACTTC.

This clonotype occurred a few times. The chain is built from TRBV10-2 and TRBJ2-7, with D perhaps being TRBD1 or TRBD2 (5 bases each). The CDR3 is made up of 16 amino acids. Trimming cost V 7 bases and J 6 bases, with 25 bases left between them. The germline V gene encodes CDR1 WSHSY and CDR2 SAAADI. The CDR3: CASMRTVTGASLEQYF. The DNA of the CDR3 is TGCGCCAGCATGAGAACCGTAACCGGGGCATCTCTCGAGCAGTACTTC.

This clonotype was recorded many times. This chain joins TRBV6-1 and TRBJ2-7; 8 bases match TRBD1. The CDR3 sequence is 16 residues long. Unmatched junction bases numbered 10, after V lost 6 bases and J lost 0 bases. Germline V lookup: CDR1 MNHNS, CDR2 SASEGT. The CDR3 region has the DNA TGTGCCAGCAGGGCTCTCGGGACAGGAAGCTCCTACGAGCAGTACTTC. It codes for CASRALGTGSSYEQYF.

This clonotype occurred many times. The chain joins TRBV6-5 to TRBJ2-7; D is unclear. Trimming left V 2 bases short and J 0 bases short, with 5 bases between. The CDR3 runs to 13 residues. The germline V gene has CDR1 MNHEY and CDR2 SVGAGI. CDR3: CASSYQRSYEQYF. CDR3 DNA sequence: TGTGCCAGCAGTTACCAACGCTCCTACGAGCAGTACTTC.

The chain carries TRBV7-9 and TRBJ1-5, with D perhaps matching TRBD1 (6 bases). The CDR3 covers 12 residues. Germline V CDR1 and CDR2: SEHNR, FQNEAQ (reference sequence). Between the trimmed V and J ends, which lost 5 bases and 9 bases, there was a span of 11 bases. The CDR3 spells CASSGGVMPQHF. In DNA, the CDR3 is TGTGCCAGCAGCGGGGGCGTCATGCCCCAGCATTTT.